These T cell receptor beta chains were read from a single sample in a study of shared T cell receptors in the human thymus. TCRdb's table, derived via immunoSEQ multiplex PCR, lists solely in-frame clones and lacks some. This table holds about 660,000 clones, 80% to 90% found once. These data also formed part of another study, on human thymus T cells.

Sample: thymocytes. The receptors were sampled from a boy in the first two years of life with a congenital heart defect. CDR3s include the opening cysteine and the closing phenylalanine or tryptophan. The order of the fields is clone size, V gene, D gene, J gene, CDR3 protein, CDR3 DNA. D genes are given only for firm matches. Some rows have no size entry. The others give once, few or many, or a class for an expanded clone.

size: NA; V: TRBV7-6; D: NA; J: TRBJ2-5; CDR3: CASSPPLGRETQYF; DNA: TGTGCCAGCAGCCCCCCGCTGGGGCGGGAGACCCAGTACTTC
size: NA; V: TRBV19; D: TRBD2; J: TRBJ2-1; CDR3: CASSSTSGTNEQFF; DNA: TGTGCCAGTAGCTCGACTAGCGGTACGAATGAGCAGTTCTTC
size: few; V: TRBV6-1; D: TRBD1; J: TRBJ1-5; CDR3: CASSEGQGLYQPQHF; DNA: TGTGCCAGCAGTGAGGGACAGGGCCTATATCAGCCCCAGCATTTT
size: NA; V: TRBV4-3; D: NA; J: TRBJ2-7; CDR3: CASSQETGQLYEQYF; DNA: TGCGCCAGCAGCCAAGAAACCGGACAGCTCTACGAGCAGTACTTC
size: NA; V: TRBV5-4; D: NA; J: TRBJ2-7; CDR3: CASSFDSSYEQYF; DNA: TGTGCCAGCAGCTTTGACAGCTCCTACGAGCAGTACTTC
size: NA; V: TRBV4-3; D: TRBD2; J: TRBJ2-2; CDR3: CASSPGGGGELFF; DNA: TGCGCCAGCAGCCCGGGAGGAGGCGGGGAGCTGTTTTTT
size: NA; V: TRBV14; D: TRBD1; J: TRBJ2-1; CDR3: CASSPESGTGYSYNEQFF; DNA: TGTGCCAGCAGCCCAGAGTCCGGGACAGGATACTCCTACAATGAGCAGTTCTTC
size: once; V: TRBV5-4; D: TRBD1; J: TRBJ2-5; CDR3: CASSQGQGQETQYF; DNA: TGTGCCAGCAGCCAAGGACAGGGGCAAGAGACCCAGTACTTC
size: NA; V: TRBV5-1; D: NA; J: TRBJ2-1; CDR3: CASKDSYSYNEQFF; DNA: TGCGCCAGCAAGGACAGCTACTCCTACAATGAGCAGTTCTTC
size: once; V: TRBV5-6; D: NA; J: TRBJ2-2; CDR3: CASSIIAGMHTGELFF; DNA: TGTGCCAGCAGCATAATCGCAGGGATGCACACCGGGGAGCTGTTTTTT
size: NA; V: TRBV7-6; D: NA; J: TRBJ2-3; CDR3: CASSLGREPDTQYF; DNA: TGTGCCAGCAGCTTAGGGAGGGAGCCGGATACGCAGTATTTT
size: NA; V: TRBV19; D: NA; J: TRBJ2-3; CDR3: CASRRGGGGDERDTQYF; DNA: TGTGCCAGTAGGCGAGGAGGAGGGGGCGATGAGCGGGATACGCAGTATTTT
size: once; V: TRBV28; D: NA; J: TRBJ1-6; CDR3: CASSFYRVGNSPLHF; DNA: TGTGCCAGCAGTTTTTACAGGGTGGGGAATTCACCCCTCCACTTT
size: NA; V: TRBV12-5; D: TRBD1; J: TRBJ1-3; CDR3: CASGLTKGDRLSGNTIYF; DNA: TGTGCTAGTGGTTTGACGAAGGGGGACAGGCTCTCTGGAAACACCATATATTTT
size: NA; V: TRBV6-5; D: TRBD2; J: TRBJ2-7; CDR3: CASSSHETSGAYEQYF; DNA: TGTGCCAGCAGTTCGCACGAGACTAGCGGTGCCTACGAGCAGTACTTC
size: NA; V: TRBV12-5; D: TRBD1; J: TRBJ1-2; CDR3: CASGLGRDRGPHYYGYTF; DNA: TGTGCTAGTGGTTTAGGAAGGGACAGGGGGCCCCACTACTATGGCTACACCTTC
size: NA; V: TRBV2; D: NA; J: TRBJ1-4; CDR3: CASRSMGSDGLQMKKLFF; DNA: TGTGCCAGCAGATCCATGGGCTCGGATGGACTCCAAATGAAAAAACTGTTTTTT
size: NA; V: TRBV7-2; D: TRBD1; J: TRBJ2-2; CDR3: CASSQQGMDTGELFF; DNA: TGTGCCAGCAGCCAACAGGGGATGGACACCGGGGAGCTGTTTTTT
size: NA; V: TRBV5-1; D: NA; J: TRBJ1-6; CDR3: CASSPGVDYNSPLHF; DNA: TGCGCCAGCAGCCCCGGGGTCGATTATAATTCACCCCTCCACTTT
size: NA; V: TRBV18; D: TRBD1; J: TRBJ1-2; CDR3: CASSGQGREYGYTF; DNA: TGTGCCAGCTCAGGACAGGGGAGGGAGTATGGCTACACCTTC
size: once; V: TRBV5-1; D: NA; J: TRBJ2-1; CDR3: CASSLLLAPDEQFF; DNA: TGCGCCAGCAGCTTATTATTGGCTCCTGATGAGCAGTTCTTC
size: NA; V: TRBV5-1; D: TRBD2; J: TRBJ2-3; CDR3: CASSCGGDTQYF; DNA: TGCGCCAGCAGCTGCGGGGGAGATACGCAGTATTTT
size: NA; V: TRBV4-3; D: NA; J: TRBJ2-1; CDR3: CASSQNGRPNEQFF; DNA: TGCGCCAGCAGCCAGAACGGGAGACCGAATGAGCAGTTCTTC
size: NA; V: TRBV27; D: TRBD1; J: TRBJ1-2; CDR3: CASSPDRVSGYGYTF; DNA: TGTGCCAGCAGCCCGGACAGGGTTAGTGGCTATGGCTACACCTTC
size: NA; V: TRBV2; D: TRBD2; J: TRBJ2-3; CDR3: CASRTLFGLAGALTDTQYF; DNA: TGTGCCAGCAGAACCCTGTTCGGACTAGCGGGGGCGCTCACAGATACGCAGTATTTT
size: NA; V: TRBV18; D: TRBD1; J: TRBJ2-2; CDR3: CASSPLRTGDGELFF; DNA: TGTGCCAGCTCACCACTACGCACAGGGGACGGGGAGCTGTTTTTT
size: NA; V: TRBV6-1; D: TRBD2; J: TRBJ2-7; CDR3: CASSDRVAGSDYEQYF; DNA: TGTGCCAGCAGTGACAGGGTAGCGGGGTCGGACTACGAGCAGTACTTC
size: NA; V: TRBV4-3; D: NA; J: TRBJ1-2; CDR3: CASSPLDQGPLYGYTF; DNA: TGCGCCAGCAGCCCCTTAGATCAGGGCCCCCTTTATGGCTACACCTTC
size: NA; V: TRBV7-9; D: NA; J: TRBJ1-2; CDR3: CASSLSLEGNGYTF; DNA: TGTGCCAGCAGCTTAAGCCTCGAGGGTAACGGCTACACCTTC
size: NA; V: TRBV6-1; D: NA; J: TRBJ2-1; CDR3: CASSMLWEQFF; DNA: TGTGCCAGCAGCATGCTATGGGAGCAGTTCTTC
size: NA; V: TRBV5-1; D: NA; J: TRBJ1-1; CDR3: CASSEGKRNTEAFF; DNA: TGCGCCAGCAGCGAGGGAAAGCGAAACACTGAAGCTTTCTTT
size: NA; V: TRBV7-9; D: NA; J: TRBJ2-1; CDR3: CASGGSGSNRYNEQFF; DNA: TGTGCCAGTGGGGGTAGCGGATCTAACCGCTACAATGAGCAGTTCTTC
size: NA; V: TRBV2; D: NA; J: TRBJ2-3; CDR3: CASSRNRVADTQYF; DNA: TGTGCCAGCAGCCGGAACAGGGTCGCAGATACGCAGTATTTT
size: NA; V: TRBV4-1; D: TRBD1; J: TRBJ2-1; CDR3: CASSHIRGQGYYNEQFF; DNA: TGCGCCAGCAGCCACATAAGGGGACAGGGGTATTACAATGAGCAGTTCTTC
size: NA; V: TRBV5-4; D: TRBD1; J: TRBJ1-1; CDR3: CASSGTEGAGTEAFF; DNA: TGTGCCAGCAGCGGGACGGAGGGGGCGGGAACTGAAGCTTTCTTT
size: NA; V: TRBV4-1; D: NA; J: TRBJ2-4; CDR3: CASSQGGRGDKNIQYF; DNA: TGCGCCAGCAGCCAAGGGGGCAGGGGCGACAAAAACATTCAGTACTTC
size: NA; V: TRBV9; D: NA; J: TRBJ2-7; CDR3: CASSASGADEQYF; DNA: TGTGCCAGCAGTGCATCAGGGGCCGACGAGCAGTACTTC
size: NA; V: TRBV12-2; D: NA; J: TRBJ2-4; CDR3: CASRPKAASVLPKNIQYF; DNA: TGTGCAAGTCGCCCGAAGGCGGCTAGCGTTCTTCCCAAAAACATTCAGTACTTC
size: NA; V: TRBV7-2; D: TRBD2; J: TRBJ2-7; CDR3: CASSPRAGGYEQYF; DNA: TGTGCCAGCAGCCCTAGAGCGGGAGGCTACGAGCAGTACTTC
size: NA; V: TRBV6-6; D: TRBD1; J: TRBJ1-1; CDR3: CASSPSGQGNTEAFF; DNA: TGTGCCAGCAGTCCCTCGGGACAGGGAAACACTGAAGCTTTCTTT
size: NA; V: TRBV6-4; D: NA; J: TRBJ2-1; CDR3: CASSPRGFPYNEQFF; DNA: TGTGCCAGCAGCCCTCGAGGGTTCCCCTACAATGAGCAGTTCTTC
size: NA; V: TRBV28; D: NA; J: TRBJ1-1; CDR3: CASSLYSQGQNTEAFF; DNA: TGTGCCAGCAGTTTATACTCTCAGGGACAGAACACTGAAGCTTTCTTT
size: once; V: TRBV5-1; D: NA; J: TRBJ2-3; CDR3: CASSATGTRNTDTQYF; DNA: TGCGCCAGCAGCGCGACCGGGACTCGAAACACAGATACGCAGTATTTT
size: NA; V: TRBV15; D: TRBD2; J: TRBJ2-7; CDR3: CATSRVPELAGLTYEQYF; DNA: TGTGCCACCAGCAGAGTACCCGAACTAGCGGGCCTTACCTACGAGCAGTACTTC
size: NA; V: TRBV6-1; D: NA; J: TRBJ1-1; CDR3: CASSPRDLNTEAFF; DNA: TGTGCCAGCAGTCCCAGGGACTTGAACACTGAAGCTTTCTTT
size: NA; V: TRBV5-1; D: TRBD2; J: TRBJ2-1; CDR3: CASSLGVRTSYNEQFF; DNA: TGCGCCAGCAGCTTGGGAGTCCGGACTAGCTACAATGAGCAGTTCTTC
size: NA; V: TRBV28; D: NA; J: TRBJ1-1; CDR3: CASSIGGMNTEAFF; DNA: TGTGCCAGCAGCATTGGGGGGATGAACACTGAAGCTTTCTTT
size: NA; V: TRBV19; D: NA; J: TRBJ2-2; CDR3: CASSIRAQGPWRTGELFF; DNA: TGTGCCAGTAGTATAAGGGCACAGGGACCCTGGAGGACCGGGGAGCTGTTTTTT
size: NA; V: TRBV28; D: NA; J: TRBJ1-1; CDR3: CASSLIRDYCNNTEAFF; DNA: TGTGCCAGCAGTTTAATCAGGGATTATTGTAATAACACTGAAGCTTTCTTT
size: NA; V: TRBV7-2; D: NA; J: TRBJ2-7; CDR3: CASSFPSYEQYF; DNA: TGTGCCAGCAGCTTCCCCTCTTACGAGCAGTACTTC
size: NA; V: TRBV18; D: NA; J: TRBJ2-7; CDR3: CASSPLEKLECDEQYF; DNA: TGTGCCAGCTCACCACTAGAGAAGCTTGAATGCGACGAGCAGTACTTC
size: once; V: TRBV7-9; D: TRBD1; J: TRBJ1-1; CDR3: CASSLDRDSGTEAFF; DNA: TGTGCCAGCAGCCTCGACCGGGACAGCGGCACTGAAGCTTTCTTT
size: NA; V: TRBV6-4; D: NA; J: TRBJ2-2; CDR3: CASSPTDRNTGELFF; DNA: TGTGCCAGCAGCCCAACGGACAGGAACACCGGGGAGCTGTTTTTT
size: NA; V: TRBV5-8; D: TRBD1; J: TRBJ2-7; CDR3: CASEQGVHEQYF; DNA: TGTGCCAGCGAACAGGGGGTACACGAGCAGTACTTC